This note documents a single T cell receptor beta chain sequence. Its antigen is unknown. No per-base quality is available; no much larger clone lies one base away. The data were obtained in a study of shared clonotypes between healthy human individuals (dated by TCRdb to 2020 to 2021). General notes on the study: The cohort included three men and a couple of women between 18 and 49 years of age. Per donor, three plates each were used for CD4 naive and CD4 memory, two for CD8 naive, and one for CD8 memory. The study deeply sequenced blood TCR repertoires of about 5 healthy adults to estimate repertoire size and the extent of clonotype sharing between individuals. Different laboratories and diverse techniques were used to prepare libraries and sequence TCR repertoires, to increase sequencing depth and limit assay-specific biases. Between about 0.8 and 9 billion PBMCs per donor were obtained by leukapheresis.

The donors were healthy, HIV-negative adults who had no recently reported acute infections or vaccinations. Every donor was a Caucasian adult residing in Nashville, Tennessee, USA. CD4+ T cells were enriched by magnetic negative selection, after which naive cells were positively selected on CD45RA and the negative fraction was taken as the memory subset. Blood was collected by leukapheresis, and PBMCs were isolated by Ficoll-Histopaque density gradient centrifugation and then cryopreserved in liquid nitrogen vapor phase. Analytical flow cytometry was used to check the purity and quantity of every magnetically sorted T cell population. Genomic DNA was isolated from each sorted fraction and quantified by UV absorbance on a Nanodrop 2000c. The germline V and J ends show losses of 3 bases and 12 bases respectively, and no gene match explains 12 bases of the junction. Taken from the germline V gene (reference sequence), the CDR1 and CDR2 loops are MNHEY and SMNVEV. The CDR3, cysteine through phenylalanine, is 15 amino acids long. Of the read, only the CDR3 DNA is kept; its 45 bases are in frame from base 1.

General conclusions and limits of the study: Larger estimated clonotype richness was generally found for naive subsets than for memory subsets. Pairwise subsampling led to the expectation that sequencing depth would affect the degree of clonotype sharing among donors. The small number of donors limited the genetic and exposure-history diversity represented. Compared with non-shared clonotypes, clonotypes shared by all four sorted-subset donors had higher generation probabilities. Even with the large sequencing depth, rarefaction of the sorted-subset datasets indicated that sequencing was incomplete. Sharing across a few donors was observed for around 5% of naive CD4, 3% to 4% of naive CD8, about 2.5% of memory CD4, and about 0.4% of memory CD8 clonotypes. Sampling was restricted to blood, and TCR repertoires in tissue are likely to differ from TCR repertoires in blood.

Using the deep immunoSEQ assay, TCR CDR3 regions were amplified from genomic DNA by multiplex PCR. For each cell subset, the extracted genomic DNA was distributed evenly across all wells of several immunoSEQ 96-well plates, and each plate served as one replicate. Each replicate PCR for sorted subsets received about 200 ng genomic DNA, equal to about 30,000 T cell genomes. Purified libraries were quantified with a Qubit 3.0 fluorometer, sized on a Bioanalyzer 2100, and re-quantified with the KAPA Library Quantification kit. Every immunoSEQ 96-well plate was sequenced on a separate single-read 150-cycle Illumina NextSeq 550 flow cell. The authors' pipeline ran thus. Because the immunoSEQ output included only junctional sequences and no quality scores, the filtering could not be the same as the filtering used for full-length reads. Sequences were annotated with PyIR, a Python wrapper for IgBLAST v1.9, using IMGT germline references to assign V/J genes and CDR3. Reads with weak V/J assignments (E-value above 1e-6), missing CDR3, stop codons, out-of-frame junctions, or ambiguous translated residues were removed. V3J clonotypes were defined by identical inferred V gene, J gene, and CDR3 amino acid sequence. Percentage overlap between repertoires was calculated by dividing the number of shared unique clonotypes by the size of the smaller repertoire. Richness of each repertoire was evaluated using RTK rarefaction, the Chao1 estimator, and Recon v2.1 estimates of unobserved clonotypes. Generation probabilities for all TCRbeta clonotypes obtained by the gDNA method from a few donors were computed using OLGA. Held by TCRdb, this immuneACCESS table contains in-frame sequences only and omits some clones. Under half of the omission traces to an unresolved V gene where checked; the cause of the rest is unknown. The V and J calls and clone size are taken from that table; D and trimming were inferred from the DNA. The sample has approximately 1.5 million clones on record, approximately 98.5% of them singletons. Under 0.45% of the sample is taken by the ten largest.

This clonotype was sampled from a man under 40 in good health. This receptor chain uses TRBV27 and TRBJ2-1; TRBD1 aligns with 9 central bases. Sequenced material: naive CD4+ T cells sorted from blood. Explained via the paper, the cell subset or site label denotes: CD45RA+ positively selected. The sequenced DNA is TGTGCCAGCAGTTTCGGACAGGGGACCCTAGAGGGGCAGTTCTTC. This yields the protein CASSFGQGTLEGQFF.